These 14 T cell receptor beta chains came from one sample sequenced in a study of regulatory T cells in long-lasting Graves disease. Assembly of TCR beta libraries relied on iRepertoire HTBI primers together with Arm-PCR of CDR3 regions. TCRdb ran MiXCR on the multiplex PCR reads and lists one entry per CDR3 protein. Here the sample spans about 420,000 distinct CDR3 sequences, roughly 17% being singletons. Time point given: newly diagnosed GD, antithyroid drugs for less than 3 months. The authors made the TCR library using RNA they extracted from PBMCs. The sample was also reused in another study, on T cells in Graves' hyperthyroidism and ophthalmopathy.

This specimen consisted of peripheral blood mononuclear cells (PBMCs), obtained at new diagnosis, from a patient treated with antithyroid drugs. These receptors were taken from a young woman with Graves disease.

In its sample, this clonotype was seen many times. In nucleotides, the CDR3 is TGTGCCAGCAGCTCCGGTGGGCTTACCCAGTACTTC. It yields the protein CASSSGGLTQYF. The chain combines TRBV7-2 with TRBJ2-7; D is ambiguous. Trimming pared 4 bases from V and 10 bases from J, leaving 14 bases between. Germline values: CDR1 SGHTA, CDR2 FQGNSA. The CDR3 length is 12 residues.

This clonotype was seen repeatedly, ten times or more. The chain has TRBV6-1 and TRBJ2-5; 9 bases map to TRBD1. Germline CDR1 MNHNS, CDR2 SASEGT. V was clipped by 8 bases and J by 4 bases; unmatched bases: 5. CDR3 length equals 13 residues. The CDR3 reads CASRDRAGETQYF. The DNA of the CDR3 is TGTGCCAGCCGGGACAGGGCGGGAGAGACCCAGTACTTC.

This clonotype was detected a few times. J is TRBJ2-6 and V is TRBV28; D remains ambiguous. Germline V CDR1 and CDR2: MDHEN, SYDVKM. CDR3 length: 15 residues. The germline V and J ends were trimmed by 5 bases and 1 base, with 9 bases remaining between them. CDR3 protein: CASSPLRSGANVLTF. CDR3 nucleotides: TGTGCCAGCAGTCCGTTGAGGTCTGGGGCCAACGTCCTGACTTTC.

The chain has TRBV6-2 or TRBV6-3 and TRBJ1-2, with D uncertain. V was cut by 3 bases and J by 6 bases, with 17 bases left in between. CDR3 length: 15 residues. The germline CDR1 and CDR2 sequences are MNHEY and SVGEGT. The CDR3 here is CASSYSRALNHGYTF. The CDR3 DNA reads as TGTGCCAGCAGTTATTCAAGGGCCCTAAACCATGGCTACACCTTC.

The rearrangement uses TRBV6-1 and TRBJ2-7, with no clear D. V gave up 7 bases and J gave up 2 bases, with 9 bases separating them. Per germline, CDR1 MNHNS and CDR2 SASEGT. The CDR3 spans 12 residues. The DNA of the CDR3 is TGTGCCAGCATTGGTCTAGCCTACGAGCAGTACTTC. It codes for CASIGLAYEQYF.

This clonotype appeared a few times. The V call is TRBV9, the J call TRBJ1-4, with TRBD1 matching over 7 bases. The CDR3 totals 14 residues. The germline CDR1 and CDR2 sequences are SGDLS and YYNGEE. With V trimmed by 4 bases and J by 4 bases, 4 bases remained unmatched. The CDR3 loop reads CASSWTGNNEKLFF. The CDR3 DNA reads TGTGCCAGCAGCTGGACAGGCAATAATGAAAAACTGTTTTTT.

This clonotype was counted many times. The chain joins TRBV24-1 to TRBJ2-7; D may match TRBD1 or TRBD2 (5 bases each). Deletions cut 6 bases from V and 3 bases from J, with 20 bases between. Germline values: CDR1 KGHDR, CDR2 SFDVKD. The CDR3 is 16 residues long. The CDR3 sequence is CATSPSGARAVYEQYF. In DNA, the CDR3 is TGTGCCACCAGTCCATCCGGGGCCAGAGCCGTCTACGAGCAGTACTTC.

The chain employs TRBV19 and TRBJ2-1; possible D gene TRBD1, 5 bases. Deletions cut 11 bases from V and 1 base from J, with 18 bases between. The CDR3 contains 15 residues. Germline V CDR1 and CDR2: LNHDA, SQIVND (reference sequence). The CDR3 DNA reads TGTGCCGCCTCTGCAGGGTTCCCATCCTACAATGAGCAGTTCTTC. This sequence encodes CAASAGFPSYNEQFF.

This clonotype was seen at least ten times. The chain couples TRBV24-1 to TRBJ2-3; 8 nucleotides line up with TRBD2. Germline V gene data show CDR1 as KGHDR and CDR2 as SFDVKD. The ends lost 0 bases at V and 3 bases at J; junction bases unmatched: 10. There are 18 residues in the CDR3. DNA of the CDR3: TGTGCCACCAGTGATTTGCCGGGACTAGGATTAGCGACAGATACGCAGTATTTT. It translates to CATSDLPGLGLATDTQYF.

The chain uses TRBV29-1 and TRBJ2-5, with TRBD1 identical over 10 bases. V lost 4 bases to trimming and J lost 1 base; unmatched junction nucleotides: 6. The germline V gene encodes CDR1 SQVTM and CDR2 ANQGSEA. The CDR3 contains 15 residues. The CDR3 bases are TGCAGCGTTGCTTTGACAGGGGGCATCCAAGAGACCCAGTACTTC. Protein: CSVALTGGIQETQYF.

The table lists this clonotype with a count of one. Written as DNA, the CDR3 is TGTGCCAGCTCACCACTAGGGGGTGGGTCGCAAGAGACCCAGTACTTC. It encodes CASSPLGGGSQETQYF. This chain links TRBV18 with TRBJ2-5; possible D gene TRBD1, 6 bases. CDR3 length equals 16 residues. V shed 1 base and J shed 2 bases, with 14 bases lying between them. Per germline, CDR1 KGHSH and CDR2 LQKENI.

The chain has TRBV20-1 and TRBJ1-6; D not certain. This CDR3 is built from 14 residues. CDR1 DFQATT and CDR2 SNEGSKA come from the germline V gene (reference sequence). The V gene lost 3 bases and the J gene lost 7 bases, with 13 bases spanning the gap. Here the CDR3 DNA reads TGCAGTGCTAGGCCGGGAGGGCCAAATTCACCCCTCCACTTT. Amino acid sequence: CSARPGGPNSPLHF.

This clonotype came up many times. The genes are TRBV2 and TRBJ2-3; D not certain. Germline CDR1 SNHLY, CDR2 FYNNEI. V was clipped by 8 bases and J by 0 bases, with 12 bases between them. This CDR3 comprises 14 residues. CDR3 protein: CASGLGPSTDTQYF. The CDR3 DNA follows: TGTGCCAGCGGGCTTGGCCCGAGCACAGATACGCAGTATTTT.

This clonotype was seen ten or more times. The J gene is TRBJ2-1, the V gene TRBV6-2 or TRBV6-3; tentatively, D is TRBD1 (6 bases). Germline V gives CDR1 MNHEY, CDR2 SVGEGT. The CDR3 extends over 14 amino acids. V was trimmed by 2 bases and J by 10 bases, leaving 15 bases between them. CDR3 sequence reads: CASSYVHREREQFF. The CDR3 region has the DNA TGTGCCAGCAGTTACGTTCACAGGGAAAGGGAGCAGTTCTTC.